The 29 T cell receptor beta chains reported below all come from one sample, sequenced in a study of blood T cell repertoires in COVID-19. Produced via immunoSEQ multiplex PCR; TCRdb's table is partial and in-frame only. The sample has about 460,000 clones, 80% to 90% seen once; the top ten hold approximately 8%. Sequencing input: PBMCs or T cells enriched from blood (not recorded which). The source is a woman aged 55-69 years who had recovered from COVID-19.

This clone has just one count. V gene TRBV7-8 combines with J gene TRBJ2-2; maybe TRBD1 (5 bases). Germline CDR1 SGHVS, CDR2 FQNEAQ. The CDR3 is made up of 15 amino acids. V shed 6 bases and J shed 5 bases, with 16 bases lying between them. CDR3 protein: CASRSNRGKTGELFF. CDR3 nucleotides: TGTGCCAGCAGATCTAATAGGGGAAAAACCGGGGAGCTGTTTTTT.

The rearrangement joins TRBV3-1 (or the pseudogene TRBV3-2) to TRBJ2-3; tentatively, D is TRBD2 (7 bases). V was clipped by 5 bases and J by 1 base, with 19 bases between them. The CDR3 contains 17 residues. Germline CDR1 LGHDT, CDR2 YNNKEL (reference sequence). For the CDR3, the DNA is TGTGCCAGCAGCGATTGGGGGGGGCCGCATGGCACAGATACGCAGTATTTT. Amino acids: CASSDWGGPHGTDTQYF.

The V call is TRBV7-2, the J call TRBJ2-7; a weak D match, TRBD1 (6 bases). The CDR3 totals 14 residues. Germline lookup yields CDR1 SGHTA and CDR2 FQGNSA. V lost 4 bases and J 0 bases, leaving 10 bases between the germline ends. CDR3 sequence: CASSYWTASYEQYF. CDR3 DNA sequence: TGTGCCAGCAGCTACTGGACAGCCTCCTACGAGCAGTACTTC.

This chain connects TRBV19 to TRBJ1-5; unclear D gene. V was pared by 3 bases and J by 0 bases, with 9 bases between. Germline lookup yields CDR1 LNHDA and CDR2 SQIVND (reference sequence). This CDR3 has 15 residues. The DNA for the CDR3 is TGTGCCAGTAGTATTAGCTCGAGTAGCAATCAGCCCCAGCATTTT. Encoded protein: CASSISSSSNQPQHF.

The chain uses TRBV5-1 and TRBJ2-1, with D possibly matching TRBD2 (7 bases). The germline V and J ends were trimmed by 2 bases and 8 bases, with 20 bases remaining between them. The germline V gene encodes CDR1 SGHRS and CDR2 YFSETQ. This CDR3 is 16 amino acids long. In nucleotides, the CDR3 is TGCGCCAGCAGCTTTCTGGGCGGGGGCCTTACGGATGAGCAGTTCTTC. It is translated as CASSFLGGGLTDEQFF.

This clone showed up just once. CDR3: CASSPRQLSNYGYTF. The CDR3 bases are TGTGCCAGCTCACCTCGACAGTTGTCTAACTATGGCTACACCTTC. The rearrangement uses TRBV18 and TRBJ1-2; possible D gene TRBD1, 5 bases. Germline lookup yields CDR1 KGHSH and CDR2 LQKENI. With 3 bases removed from V and 0 bases from J, the gap between germline ends came to 11 bases. The CDR3 runs to 15 residues.

This clone was observed once. The chain links TRBV24-1 to TRBJ2-7; D not resolved. Germline-derived CDR1 and CDR2 are KGHDR and SFDVKD. This CDR3 has 14 amino acids. Trimming removed 6 bases at V and 0 bases at J, with 11 bases between. This chain's CDR3 is CATSPRLGSYEQYF. CDR3 DNA: TGTGCCACCAGTCCTAGGCTGGGCTCCTACGAGCAGTACTTC.

V usage is TRBV5-5 and J usage is TRBJ2-1; 7 positions match TRBD2. Trimming cost V 0 bases and J 7 bases; bases outside gene matches: 10. Looked up from germline, CDR1 is SGHKS and CDR2 is YYEKEE (reference sequence). CDR3 size: 16 residues. CDR3 residues: CASSLEAAGKGNEQFF. Written as DNA, the CDR3 is TGTGCCAGCAGCTTGGAGGCAGCGGGGAAGGGGAATGAGCAGTTCTTC.

As for this clone: The same CDR3 is also encoded by other DNA sequences in this sample. The chain links TRBV11-2 to TRBJ1-5; 8 positions agree with TRBD1. J gave up 7 bases and V 6 bases, and 11 bases lay outside the gene matches. Per the germline V gene, CDR1 is SGHAT and CDR2 is FQNNGV. This CDR3 spans 15 amino acids. The CDR3 bases are TGTGCCAGCAGTCTCGACGACAGGGGACGACAGCCCCAGCATTTT. It yields the protein CASSLDDRGRQPQHF.

This clone has only one observation. The rearrangement joins TRBV7-8 to TRBJ2-7, with 10 bases identical to TRBD1. CDR3 length: 13 amino acids. The V gene's germline CDR1 is SGHVS and CDR2 FQNEAQ. V shed 4 bases, J shed 5 bases, and the junction held 2 bases outside the gene matches. This CDR3 is CASSSGQGNEQYV. The DNA of the CDR3 is TGTGCCAGCAGCTCGGGACAGGGGAACGAGCAGTACGTC.

The V gene is TRBV11-3, the J gene TRBJ1-2; unclear D gene. Trimming left V 0 bases short and J 2 bases short, with 16 bases between. In germline, CDR1 is SGHNT, CDR2 YENEEA. CDR3 size: 17 residues. CDR3 residues: CASSLDGGQSLNYGYTF. The CDR3 bases are TGTGCCAGCAGCTTAGACGGAGGGCAGTCCTTAAACTATGGCTACACCTTC.

In the case of this clone: Other DNA sequences in the sample encode the same CDR3. This chain joins TRBV10-3 and TRBJ1-6; perhaps TRBD1 as D (5 bases). V lost 5 bases and J lost 8, with 7 bases in between. The CDR3 is 12 amino acids. Germline values: CDR1 ENHRY, CDR2 SYGVKD. The CDR3, as DNA: TGTGCCATCAGTACAGGTGATTCACCCCTCCACTTT. This gives the protein CAISTGDSPLHF.

The chain employs TRBV5-1 and TRBJ2-1, with 7 bases identical to TRBD2. The CDR3 is 15 residues long. Germline V gives CDR1 SGHRS, CDR2 YFSETQ. Trimming removed 4 bases from V and 3 bases from J; junction bases left unmatched: 7. CDR3 protein: CASSTERGNYNEQFF. CDR3 DNA sequence: TGCGCCAGCAGCACTGAGCGGGGAAACTACAATGAGCAGTTCTTC.

V usage is TRBV24-1 and J usage is TRBJ2-5, with a weak D call TRBD2 (7 bases). The CDR3 loop spans 15 amino acids. Trimming left V 1 base short and J 2 bases short, with 10 bases between. Germline CDR1 and CDR2: KGHDR and SFDVKD. As DNA, the CDR3 is TGTGCCACCAGTGATTTAGAGGGGGGGCAAGAGACCCAGTACTTC. This gives the protein CATSDLEGGQETQYF.

The chain employs TRBV2 and TRBJ1-3, with D possibly TRBD1 on 6 matching bases. The CDR3 is 14 amino acids. Germline CDR1 reads SNHLY; CDR2 reads FYNNEI. V was shortened by 5 bases and J by 0 bases, with 8 bases between the two germline ends. The CDR3 region is CASSYRDSGNTIYF. CDR3 DNA sequence: TGTGCCAGCAGTTACAGGGACTCTGGAAACACCATATATTTT.

V gene TRBV6-1 combines with J gene TRBJ2-3, with D possibly being TRBD2 (5 bases). This CDR3 is 14 amino acids long. Between the trimmed V and J ends, which lost 3 bases and 4 bases, there was a span of 11 bases. Germline V CDR1 and CDR2: MNHNS, SASEGT. The CDR3 coding sequence is TGTGCCAGCAGTGATAGTAGCGTGGCAGATACGCAGTATTTT. Amino acids: CASSDSSVADTQYF.

The V and J genes are TRBV2 and TRBJ1-6; perhaps TRBD1 as D (6 bases). The germline V and J ends were trimmed by 7 bases and 0 bases, with 13 bases remaining between them. This CDR3 comprises 16 residues. Germline lookup yields CDR1 SNHLY and CDR2 FYNNEI. This CDR3 is CASKGQGNSYNSPLHF. CDR3 DNA: TGTGCCAGCAAGGGCCAGGGGAACTCCTATAATTCACCCCTCCACTTT.

The chain carries TRBV24-1 and TRBJ2-2; perhaps TRBD2 as D (5 bases). The CDR3 contains 15 residues. V was shortened by 9 bases and J by 0 bases, with 13 bases between the two germline ends. The germline V gene encodes CDR1 KGHDR and CDR2 SFDVKD. CDR3 loop: CATPAGIPNTGELFF. The CDR3 bases are TGTGCCACCCCGGCGGGTATACCGAACACCGGGGAGCTGTTTTTT.

The chain has TRBV6-1 and TRBJ1-4; weak D call: TRBD1 (6 bases). CDR3 length equals 16 residues. The germline gives CDR1 MNHNS, CDR2 SASEGT. Deletions cut 0 bases from V and 0 bases from J, with 8 bases between. CDR3 sequence: CASSEAWTATNEKLFF. In DNA form, the CDR3 reads TGTGCCAGCAGTGAAGCCTGGACAGCAACTAATGAAAAACTGTTTTTT.

This chain connects TRBV2 to TRBJ2-3, with TRBD1 matching 9 bases. CDR1 and CDR2 from the germline V gene are SNHLY and FYNNEI. CDR3 length equals 13 residues. Germline trimming cut 7 bases from V and 7 bases from J; bases unmatched to any gene: 6. The CDR3: CASTGQGGNTQYF. Written as DNA, the CDR3 is TGTGCCAGCACGGGACAGGGAGGGAATACGCAGTATTTT.

The J gene is TRBJ2-5, the V gene TRBV5-1; TRBD1 aligns across 8 bases. Trimming at V came to 4 bases and at J to 4 bases, leaving 6 bases not matched to a gene. This CDR3 comprises 14 residues. In germline, CDR1 is SGHRS, CDR2 YFSETQ. The CDR3 sequence is CASSPPGGGETQYF. The CDR3 DNA reads TGCGCCAGCAGCCCCCCAGGGGGCGGAGAGACCCAGTACTTC.

The rearrangement links TRBV5-1 to TRBJ2-2; 13 nucleotides match TRBD2. Germline V gene lookup returns CDR1 SGHRS and CDR2 YFSETQ. The trim removed 4 bases at V and 4 bases at J, leaving 7 bases unmatched. This CDR3 has 17 amino acids. DNA of the CDR3: TGCGCCAGCAGCAGGACTAGCGGGGGCGCAACCACCGGGGAGCTGTTTTTT. Its translation: CASSRTSGGATTGELFF.

This chain connects TRBV1 to TRBJ2-3; no check of the table's D call, TRBD2, against the DNA was made. TRBV1 is deemed a pseudogene. The CDR3 is 16 residues long. The CDR3 protein is CTSSQTEGLASDTQYF. The CDR3 bases are TGCACCAGCAGCCAAACCGAGGGACTAGCGTCAGATACGCAGTATTTT.

This chain joins TRBV11-2 and TRBJ1-2; D unclear. Germline CDR1 and CDR2: SGHAT and FQNNGV. V lost 4 bases to trimming and J lost 0 bases, with 12 bases between them. The CDR3 runs to 15 residues. The chain's CDR3 is CASSSLRAANYGYTF. CDR3 sequence (DNA): TGTGCCAGCAGCTCCCTGCGGGCTGCTAACTATGGCTACACCTTC.

The rearrangement links TRBV10-2 to TRBJ1-2; the D gene is possibly TRBD1 (6 bases). This CDR3 is 13 amino acids long. Trimming stripped 7 bases from V and 1 base from J, with 10 bases between. CDR1 and CDR2 from the germline V gene are WSHSY and SAAADI. The CDR3 protein is CASTGEGNYGYTF. Here the CDR3 DNA reads TGCGCCAGCACAGGGGAGGGTAACTATGGCTACACCTTC.

The V and J genes are TRBV9 and TRBJ1-5; TRBD1 matches at 7 bases. The CDR3 is made up of 14 amino acids. V was clipped by 0 bases and J by 6 bases; unmatched bases: 3. The germline V gene has CDR1 SGDLS and CDR2 YYNGEE. CDR3: CASSVAGGTQPQHF. DNA of the CDR3: TGTGCCAGCAGCGTAGCAGGGGGGACTCAGCCCCAGCATTTT.

This sequence joins TRBV5-8 and TRBJ2-2; TRBD1 agrees at 12 bases. CDR1 and CDR2 from the germline V gene are SGHTS and YDEGEE. The V gene end was trimmed by 4 bases and the J gene end by 3 bases; junction bases not matched to a gene: 13. This CDR3 region has 19 residues. The CDR3 sequence: CASSPQMGQGARDTGELFF. CDR3 coding DNA: TGTGCCAGCAGCCCACAAATGGGACAGGGGGCGCGAGACACCGGGGAGCTGTTTTTT.

In this sample, this clone turned up once. The rearrangement links TRBV2 to TRBJ1-3; D not resolved. The germline CDR1 and CDR2 sequences are SNHLY and FYNNEI. This CDR3 spans 14 amino acids. Trimming left V 8 bases short and J 0 bases short, with 11 bases between. For the CDR3, the DNA is TGTGCCAGCTCAAACGGGAACTCTGGAAACACCATATATTTT. Amino acids: CASSNGNSGNTIYF.

The chain employs TRBV7-9 and TRBJ2-7, with 8 bases that match TRBD1. With 3 bases clipped from V and 4 bases from J, the junction kept 11 bases outside the gene matches. The CDR3 runs to 16 residues. Germline CDR1 SEHNR, CDR2 FQNEAQ (reference sequence). The CDR3 loop reads CASSLGTGSPPYEQYF. The CDR3 DNA is TGTGCCAGCAGCTTGGGGACAGGATCTCCTCCTTACGAGCAGTACTTC.